This TCR beta chain was recorded in a study of blood T cell repertoires in COVID-19. Study details: In each case, the material was cDNA or gDNA derived from T cells, B-cell-depleted T cells, or PBMCs.

Original handling: Reference gene primer amplification in the assay estimated nucleated cell counts. The protocol was immunoSEQ multiplex PCR, while the TCRdb copy is restricted to in-frame clones and leaves out a portion. V and J calls and clone size follow that table, whereas D and trimming were derived from the DNA. The sample lists about 42,000 clones; around four fifths were seen once. V lost 10 bases and J 1 base, leaving 10 bases between the germline ends. Germline values: CDR1 SNHLY, CDR2 FYNNEI. The CDR3 loop spans 13 amino acids. This receptor was identified in a man aged 45-65 years with active COVID-19. What was sequenced was peripheral blood. The chain combines TRBV2 with TRBJ2-2, with unresolved D. The CDR3, as DNA: TGTGCCATCCAGTACCTGAACACCGGGGAGCTGTTTTTT. Translated: CAIQYLNTGELFF. Looking up the rest from reference TRBV2 and TRBJ2-2 gives the full variable domain: EPEVTQTPSHQVTQMGQEVILRCVPISNHLYFYWYRQILGQKVEFLVSFYNNEISEKSEIFDDQFSVERPDGSNFTLKIRSTKLEDSAMYFCAIQYLNTGELFFGEGSRLTVL.